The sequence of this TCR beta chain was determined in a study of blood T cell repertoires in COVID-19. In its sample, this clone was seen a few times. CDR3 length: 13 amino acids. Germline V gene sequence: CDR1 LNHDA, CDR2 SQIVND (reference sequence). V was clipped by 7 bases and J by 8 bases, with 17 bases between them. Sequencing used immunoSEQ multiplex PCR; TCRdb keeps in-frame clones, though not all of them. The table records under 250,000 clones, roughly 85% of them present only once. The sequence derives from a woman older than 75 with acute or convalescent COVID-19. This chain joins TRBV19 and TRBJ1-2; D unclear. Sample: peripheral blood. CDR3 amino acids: CASMRVRAEGYTF. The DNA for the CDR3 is TGTGCCAGTATGAGGGTCCGAGCGGAAGGCTACACCTTC.